The 26 T cell receptor beta chains below come from one sample, sequenced in a study of shared clonotypes between healthy human individuals. Libraries were prepared by immunoSEQ multiplex PCR; TCRdb keeps only in-frame clonotypes and omits some of them. The table records under 1,900,000 clones, approximately 98.5% of them present only once. Sequencing input: naive CD4+ T cells sorted from blood. Subset: CD45RA+ positively selected. These receptors were obtained from a man aged 25 to 40 in good health.

This clone was observed once. The chain employs TRBV27 and TRBJ2-5; D perhaps matches TRBD1 (6 bases). V gave up 3 bases and J gave up 0 bases, with 14 bases separating them. In germline, CDR1 is MNHEY, CDR2 SMNVEV (reference sequence). The CDR3 length is 16 residues. Here the CDR3 reads CASSFRGSPYQETQYF. The CDR3 DNA is TGTGCCAGCAGTTTCAGGGGCAGCCCTTACCAAGAGACCCAGTACTTC.

As DNA, the CDR3 is TGCGCCAGCAGCTTTGAAACAGAGCACAATGAGCAGTTCTTC. It is translated as CASSFETEHNEQFF. V usage is TRBV5-1 and J usage is TRBJ2-1; D not certain. Germline assignment: CDR1 SGHRS and CDR2 YFSETQ. There are 14 residues in the CDR3. V was trimmed by 2 bases and J by 5 bases, leaving 11 bases between them.

The V gene is TRBV18, the J gene TRBJ2-1, with D maybe TRBD1 (6 bases). V lost 5 bases and J lost 8, with 13 bases in between. There are 13 residues in the CDR3. Germline V lookup: CDR1 KGHSH, CDR2 LQKENI. The CDR3 sequence is CASSFTGPDEQFF. DNA of the CDR3: TGTGCCAGCTCATTCACAGGGCCGGATGAGCAGTTCTTC.

The V call is TRBV28, the J call TRBJ1-2, with D maybe TRBD1 (5 bases). Germline V lookup: CDR1 MDHEN, CDR2 SYDVKM. There are 13 residues in the CDR3. Trimming left V 6 bases short and J 0 bases short, with 8 bases between. The DNA for the CDR3 is TGTGCCAGCAGGGGGGTGGCTAACTATGGCTACACCTTC. This translates into CASRGVANYGYTF.

CDR3 nucleotides: TGTGCCAGCAGCTTTCTAGCGGGAGCGTTCGGGGAGCTGTTTTTT. Translating gives CASSFLAGAFGELFF. The chain is built from TRBV9 and TRBJ2-2; the match to TRBD2 covers 10 bases. The CDR3 runs 15 residues. After removal of 4 bases from V and 7 bases from J, the junction contained 7 bases not matched to a gene. The germline gives CDR1 SGDLS, CDR2 YYNGEE.

The rearrangement links TRBV29-1 to TRBJ2-5, with D perhaps matching TRBD1 (6 bases). Germline CDR1 reads SQVTM; CDR2 reads ANQGSEA. V lost 7 bases to trimming and J lost 2 bases, with 11 bases between them. CDR3 length: 12 residues. The CDR3 loop reads CSGIGQQETQYF. The CDR3 DNA reads as TGCAGCGGAATCGGACAGCAAGAGACCCAGTACTTC.

The genes are TRBV27 and TRBJ2-2; 7 bases fit TRBD2. This CDR3 region has 17 residues. Germline CDR1 MNHEY, CDR2 SMNVEV (reference sequence). The trim removed 2 bases at V and 0 bases at J, leaving 6 bases unmatched. In DNA form, the CDR3 reads TGTGCCAGCAGTTTAACTAGCGCCAGACCGAACACCGGGGAGCTGTTTTTT. Its protein product is CASSLTSARPNTGELFF.

This chain links TRBV7-8 with TRBJ2-3; 7 positions agree with TRBD1. Unmatched junction bases numbered 7, after V lost 4 bases and J lost 0 bases. This CDR3 has 16 amino acids. Germline-derived CDR1 and CDR2 are SGHVS and FQNEAQ. The CDR3 here is CASSSGRDRSTDTQYF. The CDR3, as DNA: TGTGCCAGCAGCTCGGGCCGGGACAGAAGCACAGATACGCAGTATTTT.

The chain employs TRBV29-1 and TRBJ2-4; TRBD2 matches at 7 bases. The CDR3 is 17 amino acids. V was pared by 4 bases and J by 1 base, with 13 bases of the junction left unmatched. From germline, CDR1 is SQVTM and CDR2 ANQGSEA. The CDR3 DNA reads as TGCAGCGTTGCCTTCATATCTAGCGGAGTGGCCAAAAACATTCAGTACTTC. Its translation is CSVAFISSGVAKNIQYF.

With regard to this clone: Other DNA sequences in the sample encode the same CDR3. The rearrangement links TRBV7-9 to TRBJ1-1; D ambiguous. The CDR3 contains 13 residues. V was trimmed by 3 bases and J by 1 base, leaving 6 bases between them. CDR1 and CDR2 from the germline V gene are SEHNR and FQNEAQ (reference sequence). Here the CDR3 DNA reads TGTGCCAGCAGCTTGAGGGAGAACACTGAAGCTTTCTTT. Amino acid sequence: CASSLRENTEAFF.

This rearrangement joins TRBV6-1 to TRBJ1-2; D is possibly TRBD1 (6 bases). Between the trimmed V and J ends, which lost 1 base and 6 bases, there was a span of 15 bases. The CDR3 has 15 residues. Germline assignment: CDR1 MNHNS and CDR2 SASEGT. The CDR3: CASSEGLIRGDGYTF. As DNA, the CDR3 is TGTGCCAGCAGTGAAGGATTAATCAGGGGCGATGGCTACACCTTC.

The J gene is TRBJ2-1, the V gene TRBV6-1; D is unresolved. Germline assignment: CDR1 MNHNS and CDR2 SASEGT. V was trimmed by 0 bases and J by 0 bases, leaving 9 bases between them. This CDR3 region has 16 residues. The CDR3: CASSEALGSSYNEQFF. DNA of the CDR3: TGTGCCAGCAGTGAAGCTCTCGGCAGCTCCTACAATGAGCAGTTCTTC.

Of note for this clone: It is unclear where the CDR3 begins or ends on the DNA, so no DNA is shown, and the CDR3 is as TCRdb lists it. V gene TRBV4-1 combines with J gene TRBJ1-2. The CDR3 spans 16 amino acids, including both terminal residues. CDR1 MGHRA and CDR2 YSYEKL come from the germline V gene. CDR3 region: CASSQDDWGFGAGYTF.

V usage is TRBV7-9 and J usage is TRBJ2-3; perhaps TRBD2 as D (6 bases). The CDR3 sequence is 15 residues long. Trimming removed 1 base at V and 6 bases at J, with 14 bases between. CDR1 is SEHNR and CDR2 is FQNEAQ in the germline V gene (reference sequence). This chain's CDR3 is CASSLDTGDGDTQYF. In DNA, the CDR3 is TGTGCCAGCAGCTTAGATACGGGGGACGGGGATACGCAGTATTTT. The full variable domain, with the rest looked up from reference TRBV7-9 and TRBJ2-3, is DTGVSQNPRHKITKRGQNVTFRCDPISEHNRLYWYRQTLGQGPEFLTYFQNEAQLEKSRLLSDRFSAERPKGSFSTLEIQRTEQGDSAMYLCASSLDTGDGDTQYFGPGTRLTVL.

The chain uses TRBV19 and TRBJ2-1, with 8 bases that match TRBD2. V was pared by 4 bases and J by 1 base, with 12 bases of the junction left unmatched. The CDR3 is made up of 18 amino acids. CDR1 and CDR2 from the germline V gene are LNHDA and SQIVND (reference sequence). CDR3 DNA: TGTGCCAGTAGTACGAGTTGGAGACTAGCGAATTCCTACAATGAGCAGTTCTTC. Its protein product is CASSTSWRLANSYNEQFF.

The rearrangement uses TRBV28 and TRBJ1-2; maybe TRBD1 (5 bases). The CDR3 is 14 residues long. Germline CDR1 MDHEN, CDR2 SYDVKM. V lost 6 bases to trimming and J lost 4 bases, with 15 bases between them. Here the CDR3 DNA reads TGTGCCAGCAGACCTCAGTTGAGGGGCTATGGCTACACCTTC. Amino acids: CASRPQLRGYGYTF.

The chain uses TRBV7-2 and TRBJ2-7, with D tentatively TRBD2 (7 bases). This CDR3 spans 14 amino acids. CDR1 SGHTA and CDR2 FQGNSA come from the germline V gene. V was pared by 5 bases and J by 2 bases, with 13 bases between. CDR3 coding DNA: TGTGCCAGCAGCCGGCGGGGGACAACCTACGAGCAGTACTTC. This codes for CASSRRGTTYEQYF.

The rearrangement uses TRBV6-1 and TRBJ2-7, with TRBD2 matching over 7 bases. CDR3 length equals 15 residues. Germline V gives CDR1 MNHNS, CDR2 SASEGT. Trimming took 6 bases from V and 2 from J; bases not matched to a gene: 10. The CDR3 region has the DNA TGTGCCAGCAGATCTACGCTGGGGACTACCTACGAGCAGTACTTC. Its translation: CASRSTLGTTYEQYF.

V usage is TRBV10-1 and J usage is TRBJ1-5, with 7 bases fitting TRBD1. In germline, CDR1 is WNHNN, CDR2 SYGVQD (reference sequence). Germline trimming cut 7 bases from V and 2 bases from J; bases unmatched to any gene: 11. The CDR3 length is 16 residues. The CDR3 region is CASTPGGGAGNQPQHF. CDR3 nucleotide sequence: TGCGCCAGCACCCCAGGGGGGGGCGCAGGCAATCAGCCCCAGCATTTT.

The V call is TRBV7-9, the J call TRBJ1-1; 7 bases agree with TRBD1. CDR3 length: 14 amino acids. Trimming removed 2 bases from V and 4 bases from J; junction bases left unmatched: 4. Looked up from germline, CDR1 is SEHNR and CDR2 is FQNEAQ (reference sequence). CDR3 nucleotides: TGTGCCAGCAGCTTAACAGGGGCGGTCACTGAAGCTTTCTTT. Amino acid sequence: CASSLTGAVTEAFF.

A single count supports this clone. Distinct nucleotide sequences in the sample also encode this CDR3. This sequence joins TRBV28 and TRBJ1-5; D possibly corresponds to TRBD1 (5 bases). The CDR3 runs to 14 residues. The V and J ends lost 3 bases and 1 base respectively, with 7 bases between them. Germline lookup yields CDR1 MDHEN and CDR2 SYDVKM. The CDR3 DNA reads TGTGCCAGCAGTTTCGACAGCAGCAATCAGCCCCAGCATTTT. Amino acids: CASSFDSSNQPQHF.

This chain links TRBV10-3 with TRBJ2-3; D not resolved. This CDR3 contains 14 residues. Germline values: CDR1 ENHRY, CDR2 SYGVKD. The V end lost 3 bases, the J end lost 0 bases, and 7 bases lay between the germline ends. CDR3 DNA sequence: TGTGCCATCAGTGATATGCCTAGCACAGATACGCAGTATTTT. Translation: CAISDMPSTDTQYF.

This chain links TRBV18 with TRBJ2-3; 8 bases are shared with TRBD1. J lost 4 bases, V lost 3 bases, and 9 bases had no gene match. CDR3 length: 16 amino acids. Germline values: CDR1 KGHSH, CDR2 LQKENI. The CDR3, as DNA: TGTGCCAGCTCACCTATCTCAGGGGGCTTCTCAGATACGCAGTATTTT. It encodes CASSPISGGFSDTQYF.

This sequence joins TRBV5-4 and TRBJ1-2; TRBD1 matches at 7 bases. Trimming cost V 0 bases and J 0 bases; bases outside gene matches: 8. Germline values: CDR1 SGHNT, CDR2 YYREEE (reference sequence). The CDR3 runs 17 residues. CDR3 sequence (DNA): TGTGCCAGCAGCTTGGATTGGCAAGGGACAGCTAACTATGGCTACACCTTC. Protein product: CASSLDWQGTANYGYTF.

The V gene is TRBV12-5, the J gene TRBJ2-7, with 8 bases identical to TRBD2. The J segment lost 4 bases and the V segment lost 7 bases, leaving 6 bases of the junction unmatched. Germline V gene sequence: CDR1 LGHNT, CDR2 FRNRAP. CDR3 length: 13 amino acids. The CDR3, as DNA: TGTGCTAGTGCTCCTAGCGGGTTATACGAGCAGTACTTC. Encoded protein: CASAPSGLYEQYF.

The rearrangement uses TRBV5-6 and TRBJ2-3; tentatively, D is TRBD2 (6 bases). This CDR3 region has 16 residues. Per germline, CDR1 SGHDT and CDR2 YYEEEE. V lost 4 bases and J 2 bases, leaving 17 bases between the germline ends. CDR3 loop: CASSLPVGGSTDTQYF. As DNA, the CDR3 is TGTGCCAGCAGCCTGCCAGTAGGAGGGTCCACAGATACGCAGTATTTT. The full variable domain, its missing parts supplied by reference TRBV5-6 and TRBJ2-3, is DAGVTQSPTHLIKTRGQQVTLRCSPKSGHDTVSWYQQALGQGPQFIFQYYEEEERQRGNFPDRFSGHQFPNYSSELNVNALLLGDSALYLCASSLPVGGSTDTQYFGPGTRLTVL.